These 9 T cell receptor beta chains share one sample of origin, sequenced in a study of T cells in Graves' hyperthyroidism and ophthalmopathy. TCR beta CDR3 regions were amplified from RNA. During a first-round RT-PCR of the TCR CDR3, the HTBI primer set was used. One entry per CDR3 protein results from TCRdb running MiXCR on the multiplex PCR reads. The sample has roughly 510,000 distinct CDR3 sequences, over 35% seen once; the top ten hold approximately 44%. Sequencing was done on a sample of peripheral blood or thyroid tissue (not recorded which). These TCRs come from an adult woman with Graves' disease, either hyperthyroidism or ophthalmopathy (not recorded which).

This clonotype was counted at least ten times. The V and J genes are TRBV19 and TRBJ1-4, with D maybe TRBD1 (5 bases). Germline assignment: CDR1 LNHDA and CDR2 SQIVND (reference sequence). The CDR3 has 14 residues. Trimming pared 9 bases from V and 8 bases from J, leaving 19 bases between. Here the CDR3 reads CASAEGHRGEKLFF. In DNA form, the CDR3 reads TGTGCCAGCGCCGAGGGGCACCGAGGGGAAAAACTGTTTTTT.

In this sample, this clonotype turned up many times. This chain uses TRBV24-1 with TRBJ1-2; D is possibly TRBD1 (5 bases). Germline assignment: CDR1 KGHDR and CDR2 SFDVKD. V dropped 3 bases and J dropped 9 bases, with 10 bases sitting between them. This CDR3 contains 12 residues. The CDR3 nucleotides read TGTGCCACCAGTGATGAGGGGTTTAGCTACACCTTC. Its translation is CATSDEGFSYTF.

This CDR3 is CASSPRTGRNEQYF. The CDR3 nucleotides are TGTGCCAGCAGCCCAAGGACGGGGCGGAACGAGCAGTACTTC. The chain joins TRBV14 to TRBJ2-7; the D call may be TRBD1 or TRBD2 (5 bases each). With 4 bases removed from V and 5 bases from J, the gap between germline ends came to 15 bases. This CDR3 spans 14 amino acids. The V gene's germline CDR1 is SGHDN and CDR2 FVKESK.

The chain employs TRBV7-9 and TRBJ2-7, with 9 bases matching TRBD1. Germline CDR1 SEHNR, CDR2 FQNEAQ (reference sequence). V shed 5 bases, J shed 6 bases, and the junction held 8 bases outside the gene matches. The CDR3 is 14 residues long. This chain's CDR3 is CASSPRGTGTEQYF. CDR3 nucleotides: TGTGCCAGCAGCCCTCGGGGGACAGGGACCGAGCAGTACTTC.

This clonotype was detected only a few times. The chain carries TRBV7-9 and TRBJ2-7, with TRBD2 identical over 11 bases. Germline-derived CDR1 and CDR2 are SEHNR and FQNEAQ (reference sequence). The J segment lost 4 bases and the V segment lost 2 bases, leaving 4 bases of the junction unmatched. The CDR3 is 15 residues long. Here the CDR3 reads CASSLLRTSGYEQYF. The CDR3 nucleotides read TGTGCCAGCAGCTTACTTCGGACTAGCGGGTACGAGCAGTACTTC.

Of note for this clonotype: The conserved closing phenylalanine or tryptophan is absent in this CDR3, likely reflecting a read error. The rearrangement uses TRBV7-2 and TRBJ2-6, with TRBD2 identical over 7 bases. CDR3 length equals 15 residues. V was clipped by 4 bases and J by 0 bases; unmatched bases: 0. Germline CDR1 SGHTA, CDR2 FQGNSA. CDR3 protein: CASSWGGSGANVLTL. CDR3 nucleotides: TGTGCCAGCAGCTGGGGGGGCTCTGGGGCCAACGTCCTGACTTTA.

The chain uses TRBV6-4 and TRBJ1-1, with unresolved D. Per the germline V gene, CDR1 is MRHNA and CDR2 is SNTAGT. CDR3 length: 14 residues. Trimming pared 5 bases from V and 5 bases from J, leaving 15 bases between. This chain's CDR3 is CASSPSPEGTEAFF. DNA for the CDR3: TGTGCCAGCAGTCCCTCTCCGGAGGGAACTGAAGCTTTCTTT.

This clonotype was counted a few times. The chain carries TRBV14 and TRBJ2-3; D call uncertain. The CDR3 covers 13 residues. Looked up from germline, CDR1 is SGHDN and CDR2 is FVKESK. V dropped 0 bases and J dropped 6 bases, with 7 bases sitting between them. The CDR3 DNA is TGTGCCAGCAGCCAAGATCAATGGGATACGCAGTATTTT. Translation gives CASSQDQWDTQYF.

This chain's CDR3 is CSASDLFKAQHF. The CDR3 region has the DNA TGCAGTGCTAGTGATCTATTCAAAGCCCAGCATTTT. The chain carries TRBV20-1 and TRBJ1-5, with D unclear. The ends were cut back, 3 bases at V and 11 bases at J, with 14 bases in the middle. The CDR3 totals 12 residues. The germline V gene has CDR1 DFQATT and CDR2 SNEGSKA (reference sequence).